This T cell receptor beta chain was sequenced in a study of blood T cells in healthy people across ages. For the second PCR, which ran for about 6 to 11 cycles, a sample-barcoded 5' primer and a J-beta primer mix were used. TCRdb fed the 5' RACE reads into MiXCR, producing one record per CDR3 protein. Among 540,000 or so distinct CDR3 sequences listed, more than 20% were seen once. The germline gives CDR1 MNHNY, CDR2 SVGAGI (reference sequence). The CDR3 length is 14 residues. V was clipped by 6 bases and J by 5 bases; unmatched bases: 6. In addition, the sample was reused for a study of T cells of mothers and their children. Turning to that study: Mothers yielded over 9 million CDR3 reads, children about 2.8 million each.

The origin of this receptor is a boy younger than 18 in good health. Sequencing input: blood. V gene TRBV6-6 combines with J gene TRBJ1-2; TRBD1 agrees at 10 bases. This chain's CDR3 is CASSLGDRGYGYTF. As DNA, the CDR3 is TGTGCCAGCAGCCTTGGGGACAGGGGATATGGCTACACCTTC.